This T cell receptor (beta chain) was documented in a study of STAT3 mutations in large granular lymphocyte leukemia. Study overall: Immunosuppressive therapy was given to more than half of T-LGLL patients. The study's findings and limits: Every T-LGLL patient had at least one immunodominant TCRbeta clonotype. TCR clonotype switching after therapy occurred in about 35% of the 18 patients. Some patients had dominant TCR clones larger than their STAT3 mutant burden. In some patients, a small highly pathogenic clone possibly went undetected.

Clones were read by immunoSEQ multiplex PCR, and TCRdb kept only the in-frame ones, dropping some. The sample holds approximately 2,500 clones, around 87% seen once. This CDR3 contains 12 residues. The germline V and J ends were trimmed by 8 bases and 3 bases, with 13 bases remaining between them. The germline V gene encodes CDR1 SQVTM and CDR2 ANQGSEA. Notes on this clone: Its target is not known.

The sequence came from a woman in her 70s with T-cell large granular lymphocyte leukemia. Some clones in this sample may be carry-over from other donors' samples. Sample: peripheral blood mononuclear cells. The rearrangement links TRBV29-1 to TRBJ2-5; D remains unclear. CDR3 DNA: TGCAGCTCCGGCAGCCCCGAAGAGACCCAGTACTTC. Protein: CSSGSPEETQYF.